This TCR beta chain was identified during a study of T cell responses to AZD1222 COVID-19 vaccine. Study-level points and caveats: White British people made up most donors, females outnumbered males, and clonal diversity was possibly underestimated. Repertoires were obtained solely post-peak T cell response. Of spike-specific TCRs, nearly half reportedly target regions left unmutated in variants.

Germline V gene sequence: CDR1 KGHDR, CDR2 SFDVKD. The CDR3 has 13 residues. V lost 7 bases and J lost 5; bases outside the gene matches: 3. Method: immunoSEQ multiplex PCR; TCRdb's copy keeps in-frame clones and lacks some. The top ten clones hold about 3.1% of a sample with about 120,000 clones, 85% to 90% of them seen once. About this clone: What it binds is not known.

The chain employs TRBV24-1 and TRBJ2-2; 7 bases match TRBD2. The receptor comes from an adult in good health. The input for sequencing was peripheral blood, taken on day 0 of AZD1222 vaccination. For the CDR3, the DNA is TGTGCCACCAGAGGGCGGGAGACCGGGGAGCTGTTTTTT. Its translation: CATRGRETGELFF.